This TCR beta chain was captured in a study of cytotoxic CD8 clonotypes in ibrutinib-treated CLL (dated by TCRdb to about 2021). Some background on the complete study: In this cohort, over 14 patients were treatment-naive and ten to eleven were relapsed/refractory, while around 17 had unmutated IGHV. Of the 85 to 95 participants in the trial, about 26 had longitudinal samples available. Responses were partial in some 24 patients and complete in 2; after median approximately 69 months follow-up, roughly 14 stayed in remission and about twelve progressed. Cryopreserved peripheral blood mononuclear cells were obtained prior to treatment, at the time of response, and at either disease progression or sustained remission. Every remission and progressive disease sample was obtained while ibrutinib was still being received by the patients. On average, each sample had 255,043 productive templates and almost 95,000 productive rearrangements. Response samples were taken after a median of about a year on treatment, ranging from about 6 to 40 months.

Concerning this clone itself: There is no known antigen for this receptor. Base qualities are missing; no much larger clone stands one base away.

This sample's time point label indicates: roughly 2 years on ibrutinib. Approximately 2 micrograms of genomic DNA were extracted from cryopreserved PBMCs for TCR beta library preparation. Longitudinal blood samples from CLL patients receiving ibrutinib monotherapy were subjected to high-throughput TCR beta sequencing. The patients were enrolled in a single-center, open-label phase 2 trial of ibrutinib monotherapy. A MiSeq instrument was used for deep resolution sequencing, which targeted depths ranging from 1 in 1 million up to 1 in 200,000 T cells, with coverage averaging 10x for each clonotype. TCR beta libraries were generated with the immunoSEQ hsTCRB Kit. Turning to the authors' computational methods: Data were analyzed with ImmunoSEQ Data Assistant and ImmunoSEQ Analyzer, with V, D and J genes assigned per IMGT definitions. Clonality, which ranges from 0 to 1, was calculated by subtracting the normalized Shannon entropy of productive rearrangement frequencies from one. Only overrepresented clonotypes making up at least 0.05% of each patient's repertoire were included in the public clonotype analysis. Repertoires from about a dozen age-matched healthy donors in immuneACCESS were used as clonality controls. This is the immuneACCESS table as TCRdb keeps it, with only in-frame sequences that have V and J called. A part of the clones is gone; compared with another copy, unresolved V genes explain less than half, and the rest is unexplained. V and J calls and clone size are given by that table; D and trimming were obtained from the DNA. The sample records under 300,000 clones, about three quarters of which are singletons. 15% to 19% of the sample comes from the top ten.

Paper-wide results and their limitations: Public clonotypes were rare and either shrank or stayed stable during treatment, and the rise in clonality at ibrutinib response reflected expansion of private clonotypes. Lymph node repertoires were not examined, and the timing of sampling was not matched between patients in sustained remission and those whose disease progressed. Clonality rose at ibrutinib response, remained stable during sustained remission, and dropped back toward baseline at progression. Baseline clonality exceeded that of age-matched healthy donors and correlated strongly with circulating CD8+ T-cell counts.

In the germline V gene, CDR1 corresponds to MNHNS and CDR2 to SASEGT. From cysteine to phenylalanine, the CDR3 is 14 amino acids long. Here the CDR3 DNA is all that survives: 42 bases in frame from base 1. The junction shows trimming of 6 bases on V and 0 bases on J, plus 9 bases between the germline ends. The sequence derives from a human donor with chronic lymphocytic leukemia. The sequence links TRBV6-1 to TRBJ1-3; perhaps TRBD1 is the D gene, with 5 bases matching. The source was PBMCs, collected after 24 months of ibrutinib treatment. The CDR3 corresponds to CASRGHPSGNTIYF. The DNA sequence follows: TGTGCCAGCAGAGGACATCCCTCTGGAAACACCATATATTTT.